These T cell receptor beta chains were read from a single sample in a study of identifying expanded T cells in peripheral blood. Method: immunoSEQ multiplex PCR; TCRdb's copy keeps in-frame clones and lacks some. The sample consists of 90,000 to 100,000 clones, 88% of them appearing once. What was sequenced was blood. These receptors were obtained from a person between 18 and 69 years old in good health. Each CDR3 is given with its conserved first and last residue. D genes are given only for firm matches. The listing skips clone size in some rows; elsewhere it reads once, few, many or a size class.

. . TRBJ1-5 TRBV6-6 TGTGCCAGCACCAGGACAGATCCCAATCAGCCCCAGCATTTT CASTRTDPNQPQHF
. few TRBJ1-2 TRBV2 TGTGCCAGCAGTGAAGCGGGGGTAAACTATGGCTACACCTTC CASSEAGVNYGYTF
. . TRBJ2-7 TRBV18 TGTGCCAGCTCACCACAGGGAGTGGTGGGCTACGAGCAGTACTTC CASSPQGVVGYEQYF
TRBD1 . TRBJ1-5 TRBV19 TGTGCCAGTAGTAAATTACAGGGGATGAGCAATCAGCCCCAGCATTTT CASSKLQGMSNQPQHF
TRBD1 few TRBJ1-6 TRBV5-1 TGCGCCAGCAGCTTCGACGTAGGGGGCCTAAATTCACCCCTCCACTTT CASSFDVGGLNSPLHF
. . TRBJ1-4 TRBV11-3 TGTGCCAGCGCCCGGGACACAAATGAAAAACTGTTTTTT CASARDTNEKLFF
. . TRBJ2-1 TRBV7-3 TGTGCCAGCAGCTTGGGAGTAGGGGCCTACAATGAGCAGTTCTTC CASSLGVGAYNEQFF
TRBD1 . TRBJ1-2 TRBV7-3 TGTGCCAGCAGCTTAACGGGGGACAGTGTCTATGGCTACACCTTC CASSLTGDSVYGYTF
. . TRBJ1-6 TRBV6-6 TGTGCCAGCAGCCACGGACAGAGCTCCTATAATTCACCCCTCCACTTT CASSHGQSSYNSPLHF
TRBD1 . TRBJ1-5 TRBV2 TGTGCCAGCCGAAGGGGGCAGAGTAGCAATCAGCCCCAGCATTTT CASRRGQSSNQPQHF